The sequence of this TCR beta chain was determined in a study of graft-versus-host responses after intestinal transplantation. Turning to the study itself: All recipients were given anti-thymocyte globulin induction, and tacrolimus and steroids were then administered for approximately 3 years.

The CDR3 totals 19 residues. V lost 0 bases and J 9 bases, leaving 25 bases between the germline ends. About this clone itself: Its antigen is undetermined.

Assay used: immunoSEQ multiplex PCR; TCRdb lists only in-frame clones, some missing. The sample contains some 97,000 clones, roughly 87% of which appear only once. The chain combines TRBV5-7 with TRBJ1-6; possible D gene TRBD1, 6 bases. TRBV5-7 is an open reading frame whose function is uncertain. This clonotype was sampled from a human donor who was the organ donor for an intestinal transplant. The material sequenced was unstimulated CD4+ T cells sorted from spleen or lymph node cells, taken before transplant. As DNA, the CDR3 is TGTGCCAGCAGCTTGGCCCATGACTACAGGGATGGGCTGAGTTCACCCCTCCACTTT. Translating gives CASSLAHDYRDGLSSPLHF.